These T cell receptor beta chains were read from a single sample in a study of blood T cells in healthy people across ages. In TCRdb, the 5' RACE reads were re-called with MiXCR into one record per CDR3 protein. The sample consists of roughly 1.4 million distinct CDR3 sequences, approximately 60% of them appearing once. Source material: blood. The receptors were sampled from a man aged 18-30 years in good health. CDR3s include the opening cysteine and the closing phenylalanine or tryptophan. The D gene is left open where the match is weak. Only part of the rows carry a size: once, few, many, or a class if the clone is expanded.

V gene: TRBV13
J gene: TRBJ2-3
D gene: TRBD1
clone size: -
CDR3 DNA: TGTGCCAGCAGCCCTACAGGGGCCCCAGATACGCAGTATTTT
CDR3 protein: CASSPTGAPDTQYF

V gene: TRBV28
J gene: TRBJ2-7
D gene: TRBD1
clone size: -
CDR3 DNA: TGTGCCAGCAGTAAGACAGGGTCCAACGGCGAGCAGTACTTC
CDR3 protein: CASSKTGSNGEQYF

V gene: TRBV4-3
J gene: TRBJ2-3
D gene: -
clone size: -
CDR3 DNA: TGCGCCCACAGCCAAGCTGGGGGAGATACGCAGTATTTT
CDR3 protein: CAHSQAGGDTQYF

V gene: TRBV27
J gene: TRBJ2-3
D gene: -
clone size: -
CDR3 DNA: TGTGCCAGCCGCTGGGGTGCGGGGGCGACAGATACGCAGTATTTT
CDR3 protein: CASRWGAGATDTQYF

V gene: TRBV20-1
J gene: TRBJ2-3
D gene: -
clone size: few
CDR3 DNA: TGCAGTGTGAGGCTCCGGGCAGACCCTAGCACAGATACGCAGTATTTT
CDR3 protein: CSVRLRADPSTDTQYF

V gene: TRBV15
J gene: TRBJ2-5
D gene: TRBD2
clone size: -
CDR3 DNA: TGTGCCACCAGCGGGGTACTAGCGGGAGAGACCCAGTACTTC
CDR3 protein: CATSGVLAGETQYF

V gene: TRBV7-2
J gene: TRBJ2-7
D gene: TRBD1
clone size: once
CDR3 DNA: TGTGCCAGCAGCTATTTTGACGGGACAGCCGAGGACGAGCAGTACTTC
CDR3 protein: CASSYFDGTAEDEQYF

V gene: TRBV27
J gene: TRBJ1-2
D gene: -
clone size: -
CDR3 DNA: TGTGCCAGCAGTTCTAGCCCCGCTGGGATTCGTGGCTACACCTTC
CDR3 protein: CASSSSPAGIRGYTF

V gene: TRBV7-9
J gene: TRBJ1-4
D gene: -
clone size: -
CDR3 DNA: TGTGCCAGCAGCTTGGGCCACAGGTTGGCTAATGAAAAACTGTTTTTT
CDR3 protein: CASSLGHRLANEKLFF

V gene: TRBV21-1
J gene: TRBJ2-3
D gene: -
clone size: -
CDR3 DNA: TGTGCCAGCAGCAATCGGTGCCATGAGGGCCCTAACACAGATACGCAGTATTTT
CDR3 protein: CASSNRCHEGPNTDTQYF

V gene: TRBV20-1
J gene: TRBJ2-1
D gene: TRBD2
clone size: few
CDR3 DNA: TGCAGTGCTAGAGATCGTGTTCGGACTAGCCCCAATGAGCAGTTCTTC
CDR3 protein: CSARDRVRTSPNEQFF

V gene: TRBV10-3
J gene: TRBJ2-1
D gene: TRBD1
clone size: once
CDR3 DNA: TGTGCCATCAGTGAGAGTAGGGGACAGCGAAACAATGAGCAGTTCTTC
CDR3 protein: CAISESRGQRNNEQFF

V gene: TRBV11-2
J gene: TRBJ2-5
D gene: TRBD1
clone size: -
CDR3 DNA: TGTGCCAGCAGCTTAGATCGGGTGACAGGGGACCAAGAGACCCAGTACTTC
CDR3 protein: CASSLDRVTGDQETQYF

V gene: TRBV6-5
J gene: TRBJ2-2
D gene: -
clone size: -
CDR3 DNA: TGTGCCAGCAGCCCTGATCGCGAGGAGCTGTTTTTT
CDR3 protein: CASSPDREELFF

V gene: TRBV6-1
J gene: TRBJ2-1
D gene: -
clone size: -
CDR3 DNA: TGTGCCAGCAGTGTAACACCGACTCGCAATGAGCAGTTCTTC
CDR3 protein: CASSVTPTRNEQFF

V gene: TRBV27
J gene: TRBJ2-7
D gene: TRBD2
clone size: -
CDR3 DNA: TGTGCCAGCAGTTCCCGGGGGGGCCAGAACGAGCAGTACTTC
CDR3 protein: CASSSRGGQNEQYF

V gene: TRBV6-6
J gene: TRBJ1-5
D gene: -
clone size: -
CDR3 DNA: TGTGCCAGCAGTGACGGTTTTCGAAATCAGCCCCAGCATTTT
CDR3 protein: CASSDGFRNQPQHF

V gene: TRBV2
J gene: TRBJ1-4
D gene: -
clone size: -
CDR3 DNA: TGTGCCAGCAGGGCCCTTGCCGGTGAAAAACTGTTTTTT
CDR3 protein: CASRALAGEKLFF

V gene: TRBV12-3/TRBV12-4
J gene: TRBJ1-1
D gene: TRBD1
clone size: -
CDR3 DNA: TGTGCCAGCAGTACACGACAGGGTAAGGTGAACACTGAAGCTTTCTTT
CDR3 protein: CASSTRQGKVNTEAFF

V gene: TRBV7-9
J gene: TRBJ1-1
D gene: -
clone size: -
CDR3 DNA: TGTGCCAGCAGCTTAGTTGACAGGTGGCCCCCTGAAGCTTTCTTT
CDR3 protein: CASSLVDRWPPEAFF

V gene: TRBV15
J gene: TRBJ2-5
D gene: TRBD1
clone size: -
CDR3 DNA: TGTGCCACCAGCACCTCGGGACAGGGGCTCAACCAAGAGACCCAGTACTTC
CDR3 protein: CATSTSGQGLNQETQYF

V gene: TRBV6-1
J gene: TRBJ2-5
D gene: -
clone size: -
CDR3 DNA: TGTGCCAGCAGTGAAGCGCTAACTTGGGAGCAGTACTTC
CDR3 protein: CASSEALTWEQYF

V gene: TRBV20-1
J gene: TRBJ2-4
D gene: -
clone size: few
CDR3 DNA: TGCAGTGCTAGAGATTCTTTGAGACAGGAGGAGTACTTC
CDR3 protein: CSARDSLRQEEYF

V gene: TRBV2
J gene: TRBJ2-3
D gene: TRBD2
clone size: few
CDR3 DNA: TGTGCCAGCAGCAAACTAGCGGGGGCCTCCACAGATACGCAGTATTTT
CDR3 protein: CASSKLAGASTDTQYF

V gene: TRBV7-9
J gene: TRBJ2-1
D gene: -
clone size: -
CDR3 DNA: TGTGCCAGCAGCTACGGGCGGGTGATAAATGAGCAGTTCTTC
CDR3 protein: CASSYGRVINEQFF

V gene: TRBV3-1
J gene: TRBJ2-1
D gene: -
clone size: -
CDR3 DNA: TGTGCCAGCAGCCAACGAGGTGAATCCTACAATGAGCAGTTCTTC
CDR3 protein: CASSQRGESYNEQFF

V gene: TRBV4-2
J gene: TRBJ1-2
D gene: TRBD1
clone size: many
CDR3 DNA: TGTGCCAGCAGCCACAGGGGGTATGGCTACACCTTC
CDR3 protein: CASSHRGYGYTF

V gene: TRBV4-2
J gene: TRBJ1-5
D gene: TRBD1
clone size: -
CDR3 DNA: TGTGCCAGCAGCCAAACCGGACAGGGTGAACAGCCCCAGCATTTT
CDR3 protein: CASSQTGQGEQPQHF

V gene: TRBV6-1
J gene: TRBJ2-5
D gene: TRBD2
clone size: -
CDR3 DNA: TGTGCCAGCAGTGAAGCAGGGCTAGCGGGAGTTGAGACCCAGTACTTC
CDR3 protein: CASSEAGLAGVETQYF

V gene: TRBV29-1
J gene: TRBJ1-2
D gene: TRBD1
clone size: few
CDR3 DNA: TGCAGCGTGGCCCGCGACAGGGTGGACGGCTACACCTTC
CDR3 protein: CSVARDRVDGYTF